The clone carrying this T cell receptor beta chain was seen more than once but under ten times. The target antigen is unknown. The data derive from a study of identical twins. TCRdb analysed the 5' RACE reads with MiXCR anew, one entry per CDR3 protein. This table has fewer than 550,000 distinct CDR3 sequences, roughly an eighth appearing once. Trimming shortened V by 9 bases and J by 8 bases, and 21 bases separated the two germline ends. The germline CDR1 and CDR2 sequences are MNHNS and SASEGT. The CDR3 consists of 14 residues. Study-level results: Without tracking the same donors, conclusions rested on cross-sectional statistical analysis.

These same data were also listed under a study on yellow fever vaccine responses in identical twins.

The chain has TRBV6-1 and TRBJ2-3, with D possibly being TRBD2 (5 bases). Sequencing was carried out using CD4+ T cells sorted from blood. This TCR came from a woman aged 18-29 years in good health. The DNA for the CDR3 is TGTGCCAGTTCCCGGACTCGATTTTCGGGTACGCAGTATTTT. Protein: CASSRTRFSGTQYF.